This T cell receptor (beta chain) was retrieved from a study of control samples from healthy donors and cancer patients. Clones were read by immunoSEQ multiplex PCR, and TCRdb kept only the in-frame ones, dropping some. The table includes about 96,000 clones, approximately 93% detected once. V was cut by 1 base and J by 5 bases, with 16 bases left in between. The CDR3 runs to 16 residues. The germline gives CDR1 SGHDT, CDR2 YYEEEE. The sequence was obtained from a man aged 18 to 35 in good health. Sequences were obtained from blood. The genes are TRBV5-6 and TRBJ1-5; the D is unclear. The CDR3 region has the DNA TGTGCCAGCAGCTTGTCGGGTGGTCCAACCTATCAGCCCCAGCATTTT. Amino acid sequence: CASSLSGGPTYQPQHF.